What follows are 17 T cell receptor beta chains derived from one specimen sequenced in a study (dated by TCRdb to the mid-2010s). The library was made by RT-PCR. This sample was sequenced with an Illumina MiSeq. The raw public data were reprocessed by TCRdb itself: fastp quality trimming at Q25, MiXCR clonotype calling, in-frame beta chains only. Merged by CDR3 protein, the rows form single entries marked with the most common genes and DNA. The sample profile shows almost 700,000 distinct CDR3 sequences; 12% to 15% of them were found once. The ten biggest clones cover just over 3.5% of the sample. The sequencing sample was made of memory CD4+ T cells from blood. Every receptor here comes from a female donor in good health, serving as a healthy control.

The rearrangement joins TRBV24-1 to TRBJ1-2; D uncertain. The CDR3 has 12 amino acids. The V end was cut by 4 bases, the J end by 6 bases, with 8 bases between. Germline assignment: CDR1 KGHDR and CDR2 SFDVKD. This CDR3 is CATSDLGDGYTF. For the CDR3, the DNA is TGTGCCACCAGTGACCTAGGTGATGGCTACACCTTC.

The chain employs TRBV3-1 and TRBJ2-1, with 10 positions matching TRBD2. The CDR3 is made up of 13 amino acids. CDR1 is LGHDT, CDR2 YNNKEL, per germline (reference sequence). V lost 7 bases to trimming and J lost 8 bases; unmatched junction nucleotides: 5. Written as DNA, the CDR3 is TGTGCCAGCACCCCGGGACTAGCGTATGAGCAGTTCTTC. It codes for CASTPGLAYEQFF.

There are many counts of this clonotype. The chain links TRBV3-1 to TRBJ1-3, with D tentatively TRBD1 (6 bases). Germline CDR1 reads LGHDT; CDR2 reads YNNKEL (reference sequence). The ends were cut back, 2 bases at V and 2 bases at J, with 10 bases in the middle. CDR3 length equals 15 residues. The CDR3 DNA sequence: TGTGCCAGCAGCCAAATGCGGACAGCTGGAAACACCATATATTTT. Translation gives CASSQMRTAGNTIYF.

J is TRBJ1-5 and V is TRBV19, with 10 bases lining up with TRBD1. This CDR3 has 14 amino acids. CDR1 is LNHDA and CDR2 is SQIVND in the germline V gene (reference sequence). V lost 7 bases to trimming and J lost 2 bases; unmatched junction nucleotides: 2. CDR3 sequence reads: CASIGTGGNQPQHF. The DNA for the CDR3 is TGTGCCAGTATAGGGACAGGGGGCAATCAGCCCCAGCATTTT. Combining the CDR3 with reference TRBV19 and TRBJ1-5 gives the whole variable domain DGGITQSPKYLFRKEGQNVTLSCEQNLNHDAMYWYRQDPGQGLRLIYYSQIVNDFQKGDIAEGYSVSREKKESFPLTVTSAQKNPTAFYLCASIGTGGNQPQHFGDGTRLSIL.

V usage is TRBV7-2 and J usage is TRBJ1-5; no clear D gene. This CDR3 is built from 15 residues. Trimming pared 7 bases from V and 4 bases from J, leaving 17 bases between. Germline CDR1 SGHTA, CDR2 FQGNSA. CDR3: CASIQWTDRNQPQHF. DNA for the CDR3: TGTGCCAGCATACAGTGGACGGACCGAAATCAGCCCCAGCATTTT.

This clonotype showed up just a few times. The rearrangement links TRBV12-3 or TRBV12-4 to TRBJ2-7; possibly TRBD1 for D (6 bases). The length of the CDR3 is 15 residues. V was shortened by 5 bases and J by 2 bases, with 16 bases between the two germline ends. CDR3 protein: CASSARAGVTYEQYF. In DNA, the CDR3 is TGTGCCAGCAGTGCACGGGCAGGGGTTACCTACGAGCAGTACTTC.

About this clonotype itself: A much larger clone lies a single base off, so this may be a read error. The chain joins TRBV6-2 or TRBV6-3 to TRBJ2-7; possible D gene TRBD2, 6 bases. This CDR3 is built from 12 residues. The germline CDR1 and CDR2 sequences are MNHEY and SVGEGT. CDR3 region: CASRRGLDEKYF. DNA of the CDR3: TGTGCCAGCAGGCGGGGCCTTGACGAGAAGTACTTC.

In DNA, the CDR3 is TGCGCCAGCAGCCAAGGCCTAGGGACAGCCAGGCTCACTGAAGCTTTCTTT. This translates into CASSQGLGTARLTEAFF. This chain connects TRBV4-1 to TRBJ1-1; TRBD1 matches at 7 bases. The trim removed 1 base at V and 4 bases at J, leaving 12 bases unmatched. The CDR3 sequence is 17 residues long. Germline V lookup: CDR1 MGHRA, CDR2 YSYEKL.

In its sample, this clonotype was seen a few times. The CDR3 coding sequence is TGCAGTGCCGTCGACAGGACCTCGAACACCATATATTTT. Protein product: CSAVDRTSNTIYF. This chain links TRBV20-1 with TRBJ1-3, with a tentative D call TRBD1 (6 bases). Looked up from germline, CDR1 is DFQATT and CDR2 is SNEGSKA (reference sequence). This CDR3 region has 13 residues. The V end lost 6 bases, the J end lost 7 bases, and 16 bases lay between the germline ends.

V and J are TRBV5-1 and TRBJ1-4; tentatively, D is TRBD1 (6 bases). The CDR3 runs 16 residues. The germline CDR1 and CDR2 sequences are SGHRS and YFSETQ. V shed 0 bases and J shed 6 bases, with 15 bases lying between them. CDR3 bases: TGCGCCAGCAGCTTGGGAGGGACACCTAATGATGAAAAACTGTTTTTT. The encoded protein is CASSLGGTPNDEKLFF.

This chain uses TRBV20-1 with TRBJ1-2; weak D call: TRBD1 (5 bases). Germline V gene data show CDR1 as DFQATT and CDR2 as SNEGSKA (reference sequence). V lost 7 bases and J 1 base, leaving 13 bases between the germline ends. The CDR3 runs 13 residues. The CDR3 protein is CSVAFGGNYGYTF. As DNA, the CDR3 is TGCAGTGTTGCCTTCGGGGGTAACTATGGCTACACCTTC.

This clonotype was seen a few times. This chain uses TRBV7-2 with TRBJ2-5, with 7 bases matching TRBD2. Germline V gives CDR1 SGHTA, CDR2 FQGNSA. V dropped 5 bases and J dropped 5; count of bases not matched to a gene: 8. The CDR3 covers 14 residues. Here the CDR3 DNA reads TGTGCCAGCAGCCGACGGGGGGTTGGGGAGACCCAGTACTTC. Its protein is CASSRRGVGETQYF.

This clonotype turned up a few times. V gene TRBV27 combines with J gene TRBJ1-4; tentative D call: TRBD1 (6 bases). The ends were cut back, 4 bases at V and 7 bases at J, with 16 bases in the middle. Germline loops: CDR1 MNHEY, CDR2 SMNVEV (reference sequence). CDR3 length: 15 residues. The CDR3 loop is CASSYSPGHFEKLFF. Written as DNA, the CDR3 is TGTGCCAGCAGTTACAGTCCGGGACACTTTGAAAAACTGTTTTTT.

The genes are TRBV11-2 and TRBJ2-5; D is possibly TRBD1 (5 bases). Germline values: CDR1 SGHAT, CDR2 FQNNGV. Trimming took 6 bases from V and 3 from J, leaving 11 bases between them. The CDR3 spans 13 residues. In DNA, the CDR3 is TGTGCCAGCAGGGGGCGGCGCGAAGAGACCCAGTACTTC. Translation gives CASRGRREETQYF.

The chain has TRBV28 and TRBJ2-7; D is unclear. The V end lost 9 bases, the J end lost 0 bases, and 15 bases lay between the germline ends. Germline CDR1 MDHEN, CDR2 SYDVKM. CDR3 length equals 14 residues. CDR3 protein: CASQLAVSSYEQYF. The CDR3 nucleotides read TGTGCCAGTCAGTTGGCAGTGAGCTCCTACGAGCAGTACTTC.

This clonotype was recorded many times. The chain recombines TRBV12-3 or TRBV12-4 with TRBJ1-2, with 7 bases fitting TRBD1. J was trimmed by 5 bases and V by 1 base; bases with no gene match: 4. The length of the CDR3 is 14 residues. The CDR3 DNA reads TGTGCCAGCAGTTTAGGCAGGGGGGGATATGGCTACACCTTC. Its translation is CASSLGRGGYGYTF.

This clonotype was seen more than once but under ten times. CDR3 in amino acids: CASSGTSGGGGTQYF. CDR3 DNA sequence: TGTGCCAGCAGTGGGACTAGCGGGGGTGGAGGTACGCAGTATTTT. V usage is TRBV27 and J usage is TRBJ2-3; 14 bases are a match to TRBD2. V was clipped by 5 bases and J by 8 bases; unmatched bases: 6. The germline V gene encodes CDR1 MNHEY and CDR2 SMNVEV (reference sequence). This CDR3 has 15 residues.